The rows below give T cell receptor beta chains drawn from one sample of a study of cytomegalovirus exposure and HLA in healthy donors. Profiled with immunoSEQ multiplex PCR; TCRdb holds only in-frame clones, not every one. The sample has over 150,000 clones, roughly two thirds seen once. The sample comprised PBMCs. These receptors came from a woman in her twenties or thirties in good health and CMV-seronegative. Both conserved end residues are part of each CDR3. D genes are given only for firm matches. A clone size is listed for some rows: how often the clone was seen (once, few, many), or a class if it is expanded.

V gene,J gene,D gene,clone size,CDR3 DNA,CDR3 protein
TRBV30,TRBJ1-5,-,-,TGTGCCTGGAGTGTAGCCGCCGGGGGGCAGCCCCAGCATTTT,CAWSVAAGGQPQHF
TRBV29-1,TRBJ1-3,TRBD1,-,TGCAGCGTTGAAGATTGGGACAGGGACTCTGGAAACACCATATATTTT,CSVEDWDRDSGNTIYF
TRBV5-4,TRBJ2-3,-,-,TGTGCCAGCAGCTTGTTTCTAGGGGGGGGCACAGATACGCAGTATTTT,CASSLFLGGGTDTQYF
TRBV29-1,TRBJ2-1,TRBD1,-,TGCAGCGTTACCCCCGGGACAGGGTTGAATGAGCAGTTCTTC,CSVTPGTGLNEQFF
TRBV2,TRBJ2-7,-,-,TGTGCCAGCAGTGACCGTCGAAACTTCAACGAGCAGTACTTC,CASSDRRNFNEQYF
TRBV6-1,TRBJ1-5,TRBD1,-,TGTGCCAGCAGTGATGGCCAGGGGGTCGGGCAGCCCCAGCATTTT,CASSDGQGVGQPQHF
TRBV2,TRBJ1-4,-,-,TGTGCCAGCCTCAGGGTGGGGGAAAAACTGTTTTTT,CASLRVGEKLFF
TRBV7-6,TRBJ2-2,TRBD1,-,TGTGCCAGCAGCACCCGGGACAGAGCGAACACCGGGGAGCTGTTTTTT,CASSTRDRANTGELFF
TRBV30,TRBJ1-2,-,-,TGTGCCTGGAGTGCGAGGGCCACTACCTATGGCTACACCTTC,CAWSARATTYGYTF
TRBV6-1,TRBJ2-3,-,-,TGTGCCAGCAGTGAAGCGCGTCAGGGCACAGATACGCAGTATTTT,CASSEARQGTDTQYF
TRBV15,TRBJ1-4,-,-,TGTGCCACCAGCAGAGATTCGGAGGAAAAACTGTTTTTT,CATSRDSEEKLFF
TRBV7-3,TRBJ1-1,-,-,TGTGCCAGCAGCTTAGGGCAGCACACTGAAGCTTTCTTT,CASSLGQHTEAFF
TRBV7-2,TRBJ2-7,-,-,TGTGCCAGCAGGGGCCGCGCAAGGACAGTAGGTACCGAGCAGTACTTC,CASRGRARTVGTEQYF
TRBV19,TRBJ1-5,-,-,TGTGCCAGTAGTAGTCTGGAAGGAGATCAGCCCCAGCATTTT,CASSSLEGDQPQHF
TRBV15,TRBJ1-2,TRBD1,few,TGTGCCACCAGCAAATCGACAGGGAAAGGCTACACCTTC,CATSKSTGKGYTF
TRBV7-9,TRBJ2-1,-,-,TGTGCCAGCAGCACTCTTTCCGACAGGCACTACAATGAGCAGTTCTTC,CASSTLSDRHYNEQFF
TRBV9,TRBJ1-1,-,-,TGTGCCAGCAGCGTAGATATGAGGGCGAACACTGAAGCTTTCTTT,CASSVDMRANTEAFF
TRBV28,TRBJ1-5,TRBD1,once,TGTGCCAGCAGTTTATCGTTCGGGACAGGGGTTTTAGGGCGTCGTAATAAGCCCCAGCATTTT,CASSLSFGTGVLGRRNKPQHF
TRBV10-3,TRBJ1-5,TRBD1,few,TGTGCCATCAGTGAAGACAGGGCCCCCTTGCATTTT,CAISEDRAPLHF
TRBV7-2,TRBJ2-1,TRBD2,-,TGTGCCAGCAGCTCCGGGACTAGCGGGATCAGTGAGCAGTTCTTC,CASSSGTSGISEQFF
TRBV7-9,TRBJ2-5,TRBD2,-,TGTGCCAGCAGCCGATTAGCGGGGGGAGAGACCCAGTACTTC,CASSRLAGGETQYF
TRBV30,TRBJ2-7,TRBD1,-,TGTGCCTGGAGTAAAACTGGACAGGGCTCCTACGAGCAGTACTTC,CAWSKTGQGSYEQYF
TRBV6-1,TRBJ2-7,-,-,TGTGCCAGCAGTGGTAGCACCAGCTCCTACGAGCAGTACTTC,CASSGSTSSYEQYF
TRBV5-4,TRBJ2-7,TRBD2,-,TGTGCCAGCAGCTCTCCGGGACTAGCGGGAGGGTACGAGCAGTACTTC,CASSSPGLAGGYEQYF
TRBV12-5,TRBJ2-3,-,-,TGTGCTAGTGGTTTTTATGTGGGACAACTCACAGATACGCAGTATTTT,CASGFYVGQLTDTQYF
TRBV15,TRBJ1-5,-,once,TGTGCCACCAGCAGAGATCTGGGCGGGTTTGGCAATCAGCCCCAGCATTTT,CATSRDLGGFGNQPQHF
TRBV2,TRBJ2-1,TRBD2,-,TGTGCCAGCAGCCCGACTAGCGGGAGGCAGTCCTACAATGAGCAGTTCTTC,CASSPTSGRQSYNEQFF
TRBV7-9,TRBJ2-3,TRBD2,-,TGTGCCAGCAGCACGGGACTAGCGGGAACGGCGGGCACAGATACGCAGTATTTT,CASSTGLAGTAGTDTQYF
TRBV7-3,TRBJ1-5,-,-,TGTGCCAGCAGCCCCTTCCCTGGCAATCAGCCCCAGCATTTT,CASSPFPGNQPQHF
TRBV2,TRBJ1-5,TRBD1,once,TGTGCCAGCGCCGAGGGGGCCTCTAGCAATCAGCCCCAGCATTTT,CASAEGASSNQPQHF
TRBV19,TRBJ2-2,-,-,TGTGCCAGTAGTATCAGGGGCGGGAGCGCCGGGGAGCTGTTTTTT,CASSIRGGSAGELFF
TRBV5-1,TRBJ2-2,-,-,TGCGCCAGCAGCTTGGTGCAGGGGACGAACACCGGGGAGCTGTTTTTT,CASSLVQGTNTGELFF
TRBV28,TRBJ1-5,TRBD1,-,TGTGCCAGCAGCCGCGGACAGGAAGGCAATCAGCCCCAGCATTTT,CASSRGQEGNQPQHF
TRBV5-1,TRBJ2-3,-,few,TGCGCCAGCAGCTTGGGGGGGGATATAGCAGATACGCAGTATTTT,CASSLGGDIADTQYF
TRBV4-3,TRBJ1-4,TRBD1,-,TGCGCCAGCAGCCAAGGACAGGGAGGATTGTCTAATGAAAAACTGTTTTTT,CASSQGQGGLSNEKLFF
TRBV5-4,TRBJ2-5,TRBD2,once,TGTGCCAGCAGTCCCGGCGGTCTAGCGGGAGGCGAGACCCAGTACTTC,CASSPGGLAGGETQYF
TRBV28,TRBJ2-7,TRBD1,few,TGTGCCAGCAGTTCTTTGACAGGGTTTGTGCACGAGCAGTACTTC,CASSSLTGFVHEQYF
TRBV2,TRBJ1-2,-,once,TGTGCCAGCAGTGACAACAGGGTCCGCCGCTATGGCTACACCTTC,CASSDNRVRRYGYTF
TRBV7-2,TRBJ2-7,TRBD1,-,TGTGCCAGCAGCTTACCCGGGACAGACGAGCAGTACTTC,CASSLPGTDEQYF
TRBV10-3,TRBJ1-3,-,-,TGTGCCATCAGTGTTAGCTCTGGAAACACCATATATTTT,CAISVSSGNTIYF
TRBV7-6,TRBJ2-7,-,-,TGTGCCAGCAGCTTAGCGCTACAGGGTGACGAGCAGTACTTC,CASSLALQGDEQYF
TRBV6-1,TRBJ1-3,-,few,TGTGCCAGCAGTGAAACAACAGGTTCGGGAAACACCATATATTTT,CASSETTGSGNTIYF
TRBV5-1,TRBJ2-7,TRBD1,few,TGCGCCAGCAGCATACAAGACAGGGACGAGCAGTACTTC,CASSIQDRDEQYF